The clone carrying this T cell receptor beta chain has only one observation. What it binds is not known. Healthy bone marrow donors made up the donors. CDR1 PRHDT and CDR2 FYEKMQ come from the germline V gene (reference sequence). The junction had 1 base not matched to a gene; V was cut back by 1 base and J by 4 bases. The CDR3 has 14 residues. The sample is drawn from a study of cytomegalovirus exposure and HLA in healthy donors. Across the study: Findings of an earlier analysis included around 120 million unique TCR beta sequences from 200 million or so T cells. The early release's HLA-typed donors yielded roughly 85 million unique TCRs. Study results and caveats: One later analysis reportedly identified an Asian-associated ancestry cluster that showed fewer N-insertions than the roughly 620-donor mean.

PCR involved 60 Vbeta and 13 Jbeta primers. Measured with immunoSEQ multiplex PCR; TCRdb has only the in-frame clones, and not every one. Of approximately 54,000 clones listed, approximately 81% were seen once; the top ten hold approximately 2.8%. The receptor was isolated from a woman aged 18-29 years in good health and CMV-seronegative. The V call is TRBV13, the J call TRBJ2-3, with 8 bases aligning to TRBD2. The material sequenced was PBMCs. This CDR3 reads CASSLVRGADTQYF. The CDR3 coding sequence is TGTGCCAGCAGCTTAGTGCGGGGGGCAGATACGCAGTATTTT.